Sequencing of this TCR beta chain was carried out in a study of shared clonotypes between healthy human individuals (dated by TCRdb to 2020 to 2021). With respect to the entire study: The cohort included three men and a couple of women between 18 and 49 years of age. For each donor, three plates each were used for CD4 naive and CD4 memory, two plates were used for CD8 naive, and one plate was used for CD8 memory. The study deeply sequenced blood TCR repertoires of roughly five healthy adults to estimate repertoire size and the extent of clonotype sharing between individuals. Different laboratories and diverse techniques were used to prepare libraries and sequence TCR repertoires, to increase sequencing depth and limit assay-specific biases. Per donor, leukapheresis produced somewhere between about 0.9 and 9.5 billion PBMCs. What the authors observed across the whole study: Pairwise subsampling indicated that sequencing depth was expected to affect the degree of clonotype sharing among donors. Approximately 5% of naive CD4, 3.5% of naive CD8, approximately 2.2% of memory CD4, and approximately 0.39% of memory CD8 clonotypes were shared across several donors. Sampling was restricted to blood, and TCR repertoires in tissues likely differ from the TCR repertoires found in blood. Naive subsets generally had larger estimated clonotype richness than memory subsets. Incomplete sequencing was indicated by rarefaction of sorted-subset datasets, despite the large sequencing depth. Because the study included only a small number of donors, the genetic and exposure-history diversity represented was limited. Compared with non-shared clonotypes, the clonotypes found in all four sorted-subset donors had higher generation probabilities.

Its CDR3 holds 13 amino acids, cysteine through phenylalanine. Of the read, only the CDR3 DNA is kept; its 39 bases are in frame from base 1. From a lookup of the germline V gene, CDR1 and CDR2 are MNHEY and SVGAGI. Trimming removed 4 bases from V and 0 bases from J, leaving 4 bases between the germline ends. As for this clone: It lacks a known antigen. Qualities for individual bases were not recorded, and no much larger clone is one base off.

Using the deep immunoSEQ assay, multiplex PCR amplified TCR CDR3 regions from genomic DNA. Genomic DNA extracted from each cell subset was distributed evenly over all wells of several immunoSEQ 96-well plates, and each plate served as one replicate. For sorted subsets, each replicate PCR was loaded with about 200 ng genomic DNA, equivalent to 25,000 to 35,000 T cell genomes. The purified libraries were quantified using a Qubit 3.0 fluorometer, sized with a Bioanalyzer 2100, and then quantified again using the KAPA Library Quantification kit. Each immunoSEQ 96-well plate was sequenced on its own single-read 150-cycle Illumina NextSeq 550 flow cell. As for the authors' bioinformatics: Because only junctional sequences without quality scores were contained in the immunoSEQ output, filtering matching that applied to full-length reads could not be performed. Sequences were annotated with PyIR, a Python wrapper for IgBLAST v1.9, and V/J genes and CDR3 were assigned using IMGT germline references. Reads were removed for weak V/J assignments (E-value above 1e-6), missing CDR3, stop codons, out-of-frame junctions, or ambiguous translated residues. V3J clonotypes were defined as sequences sharing the same inferred V gene, J gene, and CDR3 amino acid sequence. The percentage overlap between two repertoires was calculated by dividing the number of shared unique clonotypes by the size of the smaller repertoire. Repertoire richness was assessed with RTK rarefaction, the Chao1 estimator, and Recon v2.1 estimates of unobserved clonotypes. Generation probabilities were computed with OLGA for all TCRbeta clonotypes obtained by the gDNA method from four donors. TCRdb took this table from immuneACCESS and kept in-frame rearrangements with V and J called. Such tables lack part of the clones; where checked against another copy, unresolved V genes explain under half of the gap, and the rest is unexplained. V, J and clone size derive from that table, while D and trimming were established from the DNA sequence. This sample comprises around 990,000 clones, about 80% of them detected only once. Jointly, the top ten make up 0.89% of the sample.

Donors were healthy HIV-negative adults with no recently reported acute infections or vaccinations. All donors were Caucasian adults living in Nashville, Tennessee, USA. Magnetic negative selection was used to enrich CD4+ T cells, after which naive cells were positively selected on CD45RA and the negative fraction became the memory subset. After blood collection by leukapheresis, PBMCs were isolated using Ficoll-Histopaque density gradient centrifugation and then cryopreserved in the vapor phase of liquid nitrogen. Purity and quantity of every magnetically sorted T cell population were checked by analytical flow cytometry. Each sorted fraction had its genomic DNA isolated and then quantified by UV absorbance on a Nanodrop 2000c.

This clonotype originated in a young man in good health. Some clones in this sample may be carry-over from other donors' samples. Input material: memory CD4+ T cells from PBMCs. This specimen's cell subset or site label, per the study, means: CD45RA-negative fraction. The chain is encoded by TRBV6-5 joined to TRBJ1-5, with no confidently assigned D gene. The CDR3 reads as follows: CASSWTSNQPQHF. The DNA is TGTGCCAGCAGTTGGACTAGCAATCAGCCCCAGCATTTT.